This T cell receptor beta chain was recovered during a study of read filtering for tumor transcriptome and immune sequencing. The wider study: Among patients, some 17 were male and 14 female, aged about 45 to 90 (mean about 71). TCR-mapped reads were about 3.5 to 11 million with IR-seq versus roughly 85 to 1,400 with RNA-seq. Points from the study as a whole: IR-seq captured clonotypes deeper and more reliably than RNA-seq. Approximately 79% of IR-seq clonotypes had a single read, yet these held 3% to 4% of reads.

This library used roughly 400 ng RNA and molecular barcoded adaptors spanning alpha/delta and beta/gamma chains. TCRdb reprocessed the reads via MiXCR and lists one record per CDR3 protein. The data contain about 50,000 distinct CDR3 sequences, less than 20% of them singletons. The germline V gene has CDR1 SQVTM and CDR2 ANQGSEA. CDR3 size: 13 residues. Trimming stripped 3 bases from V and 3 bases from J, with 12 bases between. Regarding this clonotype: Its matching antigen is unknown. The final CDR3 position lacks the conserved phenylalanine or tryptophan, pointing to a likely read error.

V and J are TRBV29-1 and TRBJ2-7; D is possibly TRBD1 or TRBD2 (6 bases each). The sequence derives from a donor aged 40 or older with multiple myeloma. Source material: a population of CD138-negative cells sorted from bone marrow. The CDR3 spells CSVDRGGGYEQYY. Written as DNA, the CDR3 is TGCAGCGTTGACAGGGGAGGAGGCTACGAGCAGTACTAC.